This TCR beta chain emerged from a study of cytomegalovirus exposure and HLA in healthy donors. Whole-study findings and limits: Follow-up analysis later connected one missense variant in DCLRE1C with trimming of TCR beta V- and J-genes.

Concerning this clone: As yet, its antigen is unknown.

The CDR3 is made up of 15 amino acids. Losses at the gene ends were 1 base for V and 3 bases for J; bases not matched to a gene: 3. Germline V gene sequence: CDR1 MNHNS, CDR2 SASEGT. With 60 Vbeta and 13 Jbeta primers, the PCR was carried out. Sequencing was performed with immunoSEQ multiplex PCR; in TCRdb, only in-frame clones are kept and a portion is missing. The sample holds about 90,000 clones, just under 70% seen once. Those who donated were healthy bone marrow donors. This TCR derives from a woman between 50 and 59 years old in good health and CMV-seropositive. This chain joins TRBV6-1 and TRBJ2-7; TRBD2 matches 10 bases. Sequenced input: PBMCs. This CDR3 is CASSEGLAGVYEQYF. Written as DNA, the CDR3 is TGTGCCAGCAGTGAAGGGCTAGCGGGAGTCTACGAGCAGTACTTC.